This T cell receptor (beta chain) was captured by sequencing in a study of T cell changes during pregnancy in multiple sclerosis. Assay: immunoSEQ multiplex PCR; the TCRdb copy retains only in-frame clones and omits some. The top ten hold roughly 5% of the sample, which has about 40,000 clones, around 90% seen once. The sequence came from a female donor in good health, enrolled as a control in a pregnancy study. The source material was peripheral blood, sampled in the first trimester of pregnancy.

This chain's CDR3 is CASSVDGRSNEKLFF. DNA for the CDR3: TGTGCCAGCAGCGTAGACGGGAGGTCGAATGAAAAACTGTTTTTT. This rearrangement joins TRBV9 to TRBJ1-4, with D hard to call. V shed 0 bases and J shed 5 bases, with 11 bases lying between them. CDR1 is SGDLS and CDR2 is YYNGEE in the germline V gene. The CDR3 runs to 15 residues.